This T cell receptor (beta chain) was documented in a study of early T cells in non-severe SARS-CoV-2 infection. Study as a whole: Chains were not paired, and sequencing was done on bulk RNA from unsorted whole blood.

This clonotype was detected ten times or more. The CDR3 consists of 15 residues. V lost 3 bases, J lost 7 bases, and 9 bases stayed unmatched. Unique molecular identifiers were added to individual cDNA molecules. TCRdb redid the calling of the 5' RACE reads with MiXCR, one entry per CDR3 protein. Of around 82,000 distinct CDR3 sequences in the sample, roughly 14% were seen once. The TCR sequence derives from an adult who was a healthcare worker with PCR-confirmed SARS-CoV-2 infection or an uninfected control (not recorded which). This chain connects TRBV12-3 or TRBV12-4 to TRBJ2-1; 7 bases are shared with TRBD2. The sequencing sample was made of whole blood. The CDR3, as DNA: TGTGCCAGCAGTTTCTGGGCGGGGGAAAGAAATGAGCAGTTCTTC. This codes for CASSFWAGERNEQFF.